The 2 T cell receptor beta chains below come from one sample, sequenced in a study of shared clonotypes between healthy human individuals (dated by TCRdb to 2018 to 2021). The library came from the immunoSEQ multiplex PCR assay. This is the immuneACCESS table as TCRdb keeps it, with only in-frame sequences that have V and J called. A part of the clones is gone; compared with another copy, unresolved V genes explain less than half, and the rest is unexplained. The sample yields a few million clones; around 92% were counted once. 0.3% to 0.4% of the sample comes from the top ten. The sample was naive CD4+ T cells from PBMCs. The sample's cell subset or site label is to be understood as: CD45RA+ positively selected. All receptors come from a young man in good health. Some clones in this sample may be carry-over from other donors' samples.

For the CDR3, the DNA is TGCAGCGTTGCCTCCTGGACCCAGACAGATACGCAGTATTTT. Its translation: CSVASWTQTDTQYF. This sequence joins TRBV29-1 and TRBJ2-3, with D hard to call. Between the trimmed V and J ends, which lost 4 bases and 3 bases, there was a span of 14 bases. There are 14 residues in the CDR3. In germline, CDR1 is SQVTM, CDR2 ANQGSEA.

The chain couples TRBV18 to TRBJ1-5, with 8 bases matching TRBD1. The junction had 3 bases not matched to a gene; V was cut back by 1 base and J by 4 bases. This CDR3 is built from 15 residues. Germline-derived CDR1 and CDR2 are KGHSH and LQKENI. CDR3 sequence reads: CASSPQQGVNQPQHF. Here the CDR3 DNA reads TGTGCCAGCTCACCACAACAGGGGGTAAATCAGCCCCAGCATTTT.